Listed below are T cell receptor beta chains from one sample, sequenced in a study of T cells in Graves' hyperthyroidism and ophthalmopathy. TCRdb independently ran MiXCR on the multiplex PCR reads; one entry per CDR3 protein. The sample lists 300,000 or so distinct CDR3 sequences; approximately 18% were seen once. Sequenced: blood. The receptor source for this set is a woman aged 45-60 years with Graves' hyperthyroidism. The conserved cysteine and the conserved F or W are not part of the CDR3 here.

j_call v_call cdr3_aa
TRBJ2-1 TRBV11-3 ASSLAPGLAGGSEQF
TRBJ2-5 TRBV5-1 ASSLMGTGKETQY
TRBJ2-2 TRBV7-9 ASSPPPLVLNTGELF
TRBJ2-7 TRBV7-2 ASSLVSSGDYEQY
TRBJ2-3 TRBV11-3 ASSLGGGLPDTQY
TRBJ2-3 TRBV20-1 SARVATVSDTQY
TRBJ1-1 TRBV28 ASITTGGGGKNTEAF
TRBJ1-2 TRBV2 ASRDGYGYT
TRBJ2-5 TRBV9 ASSPGDDNFQETQY
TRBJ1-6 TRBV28 ASSPHRQGPYNSPLH
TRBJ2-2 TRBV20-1 SARVEPSTNTGELF